The clone carrying this T cell receptor (beta chain) showed up just a few times. TCR beta chains were sequenced at survey level with immunoSEQ. Some clones are missing from TCRdb's copy, which holds only in-frame ones; the method was immunoSEQ multiplex PCR. The sample contains some 70,000 clones, approximately 92% of which appear only once. V was cut by 4 bases and J by 8 bases, with 15 bases left in between. The CDR3 has 15 amino acids. Germline lookup yields CDR1 SGHAT and CDR2 FQNNGV. V and J are TRBV11-2 and TRBJ1-6; no clear D gene. The origin of this receptor is a man aged 35-49 years with rheumatoid arthritis. The specimen was PBMCs. The CDR3 DNA follows: TGTGCCAGCAGCTCCCGGATATCAGTTGATTCACCCCTCCACTTT. Its protein product is CASSSRISVDSPLHF.